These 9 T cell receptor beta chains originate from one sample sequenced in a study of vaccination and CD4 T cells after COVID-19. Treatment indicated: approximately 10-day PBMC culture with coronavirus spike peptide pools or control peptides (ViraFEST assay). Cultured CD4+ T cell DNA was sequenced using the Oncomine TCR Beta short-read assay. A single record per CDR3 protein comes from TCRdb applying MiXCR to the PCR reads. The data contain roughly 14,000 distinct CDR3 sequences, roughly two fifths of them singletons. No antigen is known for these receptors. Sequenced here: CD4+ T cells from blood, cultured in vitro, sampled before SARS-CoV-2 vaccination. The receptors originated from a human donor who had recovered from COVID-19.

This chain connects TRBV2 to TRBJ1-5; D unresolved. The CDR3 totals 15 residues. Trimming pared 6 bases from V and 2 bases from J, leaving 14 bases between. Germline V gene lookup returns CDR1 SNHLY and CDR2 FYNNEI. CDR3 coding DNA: TGTGCCAGCAGACCTGGGAGGGTAGGCAATCAGCCCCAGCATTTT. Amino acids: CASRPGRVGNQPQHF.

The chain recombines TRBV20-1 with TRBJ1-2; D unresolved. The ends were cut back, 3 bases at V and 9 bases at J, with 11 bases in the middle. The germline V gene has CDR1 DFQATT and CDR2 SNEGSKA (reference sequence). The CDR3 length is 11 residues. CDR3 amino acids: CSARGSGSYTF. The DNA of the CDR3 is TGCAGTGCTAGGGGGTCTGGAAGCTACACCTTC.

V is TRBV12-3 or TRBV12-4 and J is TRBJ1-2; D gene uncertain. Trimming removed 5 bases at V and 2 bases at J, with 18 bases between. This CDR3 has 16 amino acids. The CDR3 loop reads CASSHHRRTENYGYTF. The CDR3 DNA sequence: TGTGCCAGCAGTCACCACCGACGGACGGAGAACTATGGCTACACCTTC.

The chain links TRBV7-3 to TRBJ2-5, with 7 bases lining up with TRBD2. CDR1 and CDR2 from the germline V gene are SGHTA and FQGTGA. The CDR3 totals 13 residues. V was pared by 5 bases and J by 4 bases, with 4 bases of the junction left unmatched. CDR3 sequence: CASSRGGGETQYF. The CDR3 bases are TGTGCCAGCAGCCGCGGGGGAGGAGAGACCCAGTACTTC.

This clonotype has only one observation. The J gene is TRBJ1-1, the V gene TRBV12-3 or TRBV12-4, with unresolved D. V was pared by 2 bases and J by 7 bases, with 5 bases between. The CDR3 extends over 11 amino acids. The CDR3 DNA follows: TGTGCCAGCAGTTTACACAGTGAAGCTTTCTTT. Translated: CASSLHSEAFF.

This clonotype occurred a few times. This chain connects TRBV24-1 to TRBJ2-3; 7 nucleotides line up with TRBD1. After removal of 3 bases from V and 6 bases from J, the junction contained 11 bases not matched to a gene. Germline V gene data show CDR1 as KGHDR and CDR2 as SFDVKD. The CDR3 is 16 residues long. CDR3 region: CATSDHRDSKRDTQYF. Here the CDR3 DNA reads TGTGCCACCAGTGATCACCGGGACAGCAAGCGCGATACGCAGTATTTT.

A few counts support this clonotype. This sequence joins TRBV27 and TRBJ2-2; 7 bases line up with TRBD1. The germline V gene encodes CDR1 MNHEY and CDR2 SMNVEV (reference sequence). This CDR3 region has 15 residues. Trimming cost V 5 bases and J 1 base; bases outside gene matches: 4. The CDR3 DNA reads TGTGCCAGCAGTGCTACAGGGGTGAACACCGGGGAGCTGTTTTTT. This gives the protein CASSATGVNTGELFF.

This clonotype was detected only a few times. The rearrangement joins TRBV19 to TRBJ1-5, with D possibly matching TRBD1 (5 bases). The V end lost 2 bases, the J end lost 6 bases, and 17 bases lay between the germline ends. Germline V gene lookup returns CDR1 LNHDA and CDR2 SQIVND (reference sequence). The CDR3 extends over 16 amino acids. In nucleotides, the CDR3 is TGTGCCAGTAGTATAAAGGGATCCCAGGGCGGTCAGCCCCAGCATTTT. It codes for CASSIKGSQGGQPQHF.

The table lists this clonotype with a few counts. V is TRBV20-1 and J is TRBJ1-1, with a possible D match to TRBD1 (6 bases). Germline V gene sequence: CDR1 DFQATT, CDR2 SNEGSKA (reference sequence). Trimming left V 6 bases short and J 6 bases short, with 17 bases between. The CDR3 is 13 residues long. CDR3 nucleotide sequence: TGCAGTGCCCCCAAACAGGGCTCGTCTGAAGCTTTCTTT. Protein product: CSAPKQGSSEAFF.